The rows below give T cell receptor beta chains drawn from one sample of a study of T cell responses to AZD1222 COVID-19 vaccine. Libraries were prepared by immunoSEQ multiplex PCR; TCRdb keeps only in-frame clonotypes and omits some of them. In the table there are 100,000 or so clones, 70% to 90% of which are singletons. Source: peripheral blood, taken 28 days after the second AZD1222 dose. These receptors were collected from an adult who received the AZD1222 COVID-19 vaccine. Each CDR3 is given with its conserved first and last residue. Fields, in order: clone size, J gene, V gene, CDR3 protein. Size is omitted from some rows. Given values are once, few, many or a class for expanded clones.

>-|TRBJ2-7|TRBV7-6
CASSPGGQGTYEQYF
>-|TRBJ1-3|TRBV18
CASSQSGASSGNTIYF
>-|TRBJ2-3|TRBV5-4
CASSLGLVTDTQYF
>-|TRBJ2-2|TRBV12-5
CASGLGDRATGELFF
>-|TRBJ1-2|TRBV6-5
CASSRGQVGGYTF
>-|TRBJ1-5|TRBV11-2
CASSSQAGSNQPQHF
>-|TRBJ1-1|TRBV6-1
CASSDLVRGEGAFF
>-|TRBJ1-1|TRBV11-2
CASSLSPVRNTEAFF
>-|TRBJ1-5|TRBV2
CASRGESSQPQHF
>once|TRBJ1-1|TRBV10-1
CASSFGFNTEAFF
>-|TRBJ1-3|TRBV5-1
CASSLLGGTIYF
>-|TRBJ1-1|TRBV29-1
CSVGKGAKNTEAFF
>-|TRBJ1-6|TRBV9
CASSSHQLGDSPLHF
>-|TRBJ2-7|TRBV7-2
CASSGEVPYEQYF
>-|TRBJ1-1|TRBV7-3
CASSPGGLGEAFF
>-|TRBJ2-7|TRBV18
CASSPYRVGDEQYF
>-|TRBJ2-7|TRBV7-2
CASSSFSGGAGEQYF
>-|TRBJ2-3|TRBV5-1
CASSLVSGGNTDTQYF
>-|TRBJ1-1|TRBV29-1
CSARPLLRDHTEAFF
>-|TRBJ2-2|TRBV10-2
CASSTSGGFTGELFF
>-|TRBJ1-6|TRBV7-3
CASSYLAGTNSPLHF
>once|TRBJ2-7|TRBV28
CATLAGGRLEQYF
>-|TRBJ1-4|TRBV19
CASRQGARSTNEKLFF
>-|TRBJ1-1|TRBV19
CASSPGTGKTEAFF
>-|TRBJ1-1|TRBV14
CASSQDSVTEAFF
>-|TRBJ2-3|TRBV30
CAWSVLGRGRTDTQYF